These 26 T cell receptor beta chains were sequenced from one sample in a study of T cell changes during pregnancy in multiple sclerosis. Sequencing was performed with immunoSEQ multiplex PCR; in TCRdb, only in-frame clones are kept and a portion is missing. The profile shows almost 95,000 clones, about 92% of them singletons. The specimen was peripheral blood, collected in the first trimester of pregnancy. These receptors were obtained from a female donor with multiple sclerosis, enrolled in a pregnancy study.

J is TRBJ2-1 and V is TRBV9; 7 bases align to TRBD1. V shed 2 bases and J 6 bases; nucleotides not matched to a gene: 14. This CDR3 spans 17 amino acids. Germline CDR1 and CDR2: SGDLS and YYNGEE. The CDR3 DNA sequence: TGTGCCAGCAGCGTCCGGGGTGGGGGACAGAGCGTCAATGAGCAGTTCTTC. Amino acids: CASSVRGGGQSVNEQFF.

The rearrangement uses TRBV6-1 and TRBJ1-2, with 7 bases identical to TRBD1. Trimming removed 0 bases from V and 6 bases from J; junction bases left unmatched: 7. The CDR3 is 15 amino acids. CDR1 and CDR2 from the germline V gene are MNHNS and SASEGT. The CDR3 DNA sequence: TGTGCCAGCAGTGAAGCAAGGGGGCGAACGAATGGCTACACCTTC. This encodes CASSEARGRTNGYTF.

V gene TRBV5-1 combines with J gene TRBJ2-2, with D perhaps matching TRBD1 (5 bases). Germline CDR1 reads SGHRS; CDR2 reads YFSETQ. The germline V and J ends were trimmed by 4 bases and 8 bases, with 21 bases remaining between them. The CDR3 has 16 residues. As DNA, the CDR3 is TGCGCCAGCAGCGCCGGTAGGGGTATTGTCTCTGGGGAGCTGTTTTTT. This codes for CASSAGRGIVSGELFF. Combining the CDR3 with reference TRBV5-1 and TRBJ2-2 gives the whole variable domain KAGVTQTPRYLIKTRGQQVTLSCSPISGHRSVSWYQQTPGQGLQFLFEYFSETQRNKGNFPGRFSGRQFSNSRSEMNVSTLELGDSALYLCASSAGRGIVSGELFFGEGSRLTVL.

V and J are TRBV7-9 and TRBJ1-4; D is uncertain. With 2 bases removed from V and 8 bases from J, the gap between germline ends came to 6 bases. CDR3 size: 12 residues. CDR1 SEHNR and CDR2 FQNEAQ come from the germline V gene (reference sequence). Here the CDR3 reads CASSLHSEKLFF. As DNA, the CDR3 is TGTGCCAGCAGCTTACATTCCGAAAAACTGTTTTTT.

This chain joins TRBV2 and TRBJ2-1, with 7 bases that match TRBD2. The CDR3 spans 11 residues. The germline V gene encodes CDR1 SNHLY and CDR2 FYNNEI. The V segment lost 6 bases and the J segment 9 bases; nucleotides outside the gene matches: 2. CDR3: CASRRESEQFF. DNA for the CDR3: TGTGCCAGCAGGCGGGAGAGTGAGCAGTTCTTC.

The V gene is TRBV4-1, the J gene TRBJ2-3; TRBD2 agrees at 7 bases. J was trimmed by 2 bases and V by 0 bases; bases with no gene match: 11. The CDR3 sequence is 18 residues long. Germline V gene sequence: CDR1 MGHRA, CDR2 YSYEKL. The CDR3 loop is CASSQELGVAGFTDTQYF. The CDR3, as DNA: TGCGCCAGCAGCCAAGAGCTGGGAGTAGCGGGTTTCACAGATACGCAGTATTTT.

J is TRBJ1-3 and V is TRBV4-1; no firm D call. This CDR3 has 14 residues. V shed 3 bases and J shed 0 bases, with 6 bases lying between them. Germline CDR1 is MGHRA and CDR2 is YSYEKL. The CDR3 coding sequence is TGCGCCAGCAGCCAGGGGAGCTCTGGAAACACCATATATTTT. It yields the protein CASSQGSSGNTIYF.

This chain links TRBV7-8 with TRBJ2-2; no clear D gene. Looked up from germline, CDR1 is SGHVS and CDR2 is FQNEAQ. The CDR3 runs 13 residues. Trimming shortened V by 5 bases and J by 8 bases, and 12 bases separated the two germline ends. CDR3 DNA: TGTGCCAGCAGCCCTATAAACCAAGGGGAGCTGTTTTTT. This gives the protein CASSPINQGELFF.

This chain links TRBV19 with TRBJ2-6; tentatively, D is TRBD1 (6 bases). Trimming left V 1 base short and J 0 bases short, with 10 bases between. This CDR3 contains 17 residues. Germline loops: CDR1 LNHDA, CDR2 SQIVND (reference sequence). The CDR3 sequence is CASSIGTGFSGANVLTF. As DNA, the CDR3 is TGTGCCAGTAGTATAGGTACAGGGTTCTCTGGGGCCAACGTCCTGACTTTC.

This rearrangement joins TRBV5-1 to TRBJ2-2; possible D gene TRBD2, 7 bases. Per germline, CDR1 SGHRS and CDR2 YFSETQ. The CDR3 has 12 residues. Trimming pared 4 bases from V and 13 bases from J, leaving 14 bases between. Written as DNA, the CDR3 is TGCGCCAGCAGCCTCACAGGGAGGGTGCTGTTTTTT. It specifies CASSLTGRVLFF.

This chain links TRBV10-1 with TRBJ1-5; 7 positions agree with TRBD1. J gave up 4 bases and V 2 bases, and 8 bases lay outside the gene matches. This CDR3 contains 16 residues. Germline assignment: CDR1 WNHNN and CDR2 SYGVQD (reference sequence). CDR3 loop: CASSEEDRARNQPQHF. DNA of the CDR3: TGCGCCAGCAGTGAGGAAGACAGGGCCAGAAATCAGCCCCAGCATTTT.

The chain recombines TRBV5-5 with TRBJ2-7, with 7 bases lining up with TRBD2. The CDR3 has 15 residues. The germline V gene encodes CDR1 SGHKS and CDR2 YYEKEE (reference sequence). V gave up 5 bases and J gave up 7 bases; unmatched junction bases: 15. This CDR3 is CASSSGTTALDEQYF. In nucleotides, the CDR3 is TGTGCCAGCAGTTCCGGGACTACCGCCCTAGATGAGCAGTACTTC.

The rearrangement joins TRBV29-1 to TRBJ2-3, with 8 bases fitting TRBD1. Losses at the gene ends were 5 bases for V and 3 bases for J; bases not matched to a gene: 7. Germline CDR1 and CDR2: SQVTM and ANQGSEA. The CDR3 totals 14 residues. The chain's CDR3 is CSVSSTGGTDTQYF. The CDR3 bases are TGCAGCGTTTCATCAACAGGGGGGACAGATACGCAGTATTTT.

The chain couples TRBV5-1 to TRBJ2-5, with D perhaps matching TRBD2 (6 bases). The CDR3 is 14 residues long. The V end was cut by 3 bases, the J end by 2 bases, with 11 bases between. The germline V gene has CDR1 SGHRS and CDR2 YFSETQ. The chain's CDR3 is CASSSGRMQETQYF. The DNA of the CDR3 is TGCGCCAGCAGCTCGGGGAGGATGCAAGAGACCCAGTACTTC.

The table lists this clone with a count of one. The chain is built from TRBV7-9 and TRBJ2-7; the match to TRBD1 covers 7 bases. V lost 2 bases, J lost 7 bases, and 5 bases stayed unmatched. Germline V gene data show CDR1 as SEHNR and CDR2 as FQNEAQ (reference sequence). CDR3 length equals 13 residues. CDR3 residues: CASSLTTGREQYF. DNA for the CDR3: TGTGCCAGCAGCTTAACGACAGGGCGGGAGCAGTACTTC.

The chain carries TRBV13 and TRBJ2-3; no clear D gene. Trimming stripped 3 bases from V and 0 bases from J, with 4 bases between. The CDR3 is made up of 13 amino acids. CDR1 PRHDT and CDR2 FYEKMQ come from the germline V gene (reference sequence). CDR3 sequence: CASSFGSTDTQYF. The CDR3 bases are TGTGCCAGCAGCTTCGGTAGCACAGATACGCAGTATTTT.

The rearrangement joins TRBV27 to TRBJ2-3; possible D gene TRBD2, 5 bases. Germline CDR1 MNHEY, CDR2 SMNVEV (reference sequence). The germline V and J ends were trimmed by 6 bases and 6 bases, with 13 bases remaining between them. The CDR3 is 13 residues long. The CDR3 loop reads CASSYTSGDTQYF. The CDR3, as DNA: TGTGCCAGCAGCTACACCTCGGGGGATACGCAGTATTTT.

The chain links TRBV4-3 to TRBJ2-6; weak D call: TRBD1 (6 bases). CDR3 length: 19 amino acids. Germline CDR1 and CDR2: LGHNA and YSLEER. Between the trimmed V and J ends, which lost 3 bases and 0 bases, there was a span of 18 bases. CDR3 DNA sequence: TGCGCCAGCAGCCAGAGGGGGTGGGCAGGCGACTCTGGGGCCAACGTCCTGACTTTC. Protein sequence: CASSQRGWAGDSGANVLTF.

The chain joins TRBV15 to TRBJ2-2, with TRBD2 as a possible D gene (6 bases). With 3 bases removed from V and 3 bases from J, the gap between germline ends came to 11 bases. CDR1 and CDR2 (germline): LNHNV, YYDKDF (reference sequence). This CDR3 region has 15 residues. The CDR3 loop reads CATSRGLGDTGELFF. The CDR3 DNA reads TGTGCCACCAGCAGGGGACTTGGGGACACCGGGGAGCTGTTTTTT.

The chain couples TRBV5-1 to TRBJ1-5; maybe TRBD1 (6 bases). The CDR3 has 14 amino acids. V was trimmed by 1 base and J by 5 bases, leaving 10 bases between them. Germline V CDR1 and CDR2: SGHRS, YFSETQ. CDR3 coding DNA: TGCGCCAGCAGCTTGATAGGGGGGGATCAGCCCCAGCATTTT. This encodes CASSLIGGDQPQHF.

The CDR3 loop is CASSVGIGQAAYSGNTIYF. The CDR3 DNA reads as TGTGCCAGCAGCGTAGGGATCGGCCAGGCCGCCTACTCTGGAAACACCATATATTTT. The chain recombines TRBV9 with TRBJ1-3; D ambiguous. V lost 0 bases, J lost 0 bases, and 19 bases lay in between. In germline, CDR1 is SGDLS, CDR2 YYNGEE. The CDR3 contains 19 residues.

The V gene is TRBV6-4, the J gene TRBJ2-1; 8 positions agree with TRBD2. Germline-derived CDR1 and CDR2 are MRHNA and SNTAGT. V shed 3 bases, J shed 6 bases, and the junction held 7 bases outside the gene matches. This CDR3 is built from 15 residues. The CDR3 protein is CASSERAGEGNEQFF. Written as DNA, the CDR3 is TGTGCCAGCAGTGAGAGAGCGGGAGAGGGCAATGAGCAGTTCTTC.

The chain has TRBV9 and TRBJ1-1, with TRBD1 as a possible D gene (6 bases). Looked up from germline, CDR1 is SGDLS and CDR2 is YYNGEE. This CDR3 has 18 amino acids. Trimming shortened V by 4 bases and J by 1 base, and 23 bases separated the two germline ends. CDR3 loop: CASSSSLVLRDTNTEAFF. CDR3 nucleotide sequence: TGTGCCAGCAGCAGTAGTTTGGTCCTCCGGGACACGAACACTGAAGCTTTCTTT.

The V gene is TRBV7-3, the J gene TRBJ1-1; D possibly corresponds to TRBD1 (5 bases). Looked up from germline, CDR1 is SGHTA and CDR2 is FQGTGA. This CDR3 has 17 residues. The V and J ends lost 2 bases and 4 bases respectively, with 20 bases between them. The CDR3 bases are TGTGCCAGCAGCTTATTTAGGCAGGGCCGGGCTCGCACTGAAGCTTTCTTT. Amino acid sequence: CASSLFRQGRARTEAFF.

This sequence joins TRBV9 and TRBJ1-1; 8 bases fit TRBD1. The CDR3 sequence is 15 residues long. The germline CDR1 and CDR2 sequences are SGDLS and YYNGEE. The junction had 4 bases not matched to a gene; V was cut back by 2 bases and J by 1 base. The CDR3 loop is CASSVLQGGNTEAFF. CDR3 in DNA: TGTGCCAGCAGCGTCCTACAGGGGGGGAACACTGAAGCTTTCTTT.

The rearrangement links TRBV19 to TRBJ1-1, with no clear D. Germline assignment: CDR1 LNHDA and CDR2 SQIVND (reference sequence). Trimming cost V 5 bases and J 1 base, with 11 bases left between them. This CDR3 comprises 14 residues. The CDR3 region is CASSSGGRNTEAFF. The CDR3 nucleotides read TGTGCCAGTAGTTCAGGAGGGAGGAACACTGAAGCTTTCTTT. The complete variable domain, with remaining parts taken from reference TRBV19 and TRBJ1-1, reads DGGITQSPKYLFRKEGQNVTLSCEQNLNHDAMYWYRQDPGQGLRLIYYSQIVNDFQKGDIAEGYSVSREKKESFPLTVTSAQKNPTAFYLCASSSGGRNTEAFFGQGTRLTVV.